Following are 29 T cell receptor beta chains from one sample sequenced in a study of prognosis after radiotherapy for stage I lung cancer. Amplification of the TCR beta CDR3 (from genomic DNA) was done by two-round multiplex PCR. First-round PCR, the initial amplification, used primers specific to each TRBV and TRBJ gene. Via MiXCR, TCRdb re-called the multiplex PCR reads, giving one row per CDR3 protein. Of some 8,500 distinct CDR3 sequences listed, approximately 60% were seen once; the top ten hold roughly 20%. Specimen: PBMCs, collected before or after stereotactic body radiation therapy (not recorded which). All receptors come from a donor over 45 with non-small cell lung cancer.

This clonotype was recorded many times. The CDR3 end shows no conserved phenylalanine or tryptophan, and so a read error is likely. The rearrangement uses TRBV5-4 and TRBJ2-1; 12 nucleotides agree with TRBD2. The CDR3 is 17 residues long. Trimming took 4 bases from V and 4 from J; bases not matched to a gene: 9. Looked up from germline, CDR1 is SGHNT and CDR2 is YYREEE (reference sequence). CDR3: CASSPGLAGTPYNEQFS. The DNA for the CDR3 is TGTGCCAGCAGCCCCGGACTAGCGGGAACCCCATACAATGAGCAGTTCTCC.

The CDR3 DNA reads TGTGCCAGCAGCTTAGGGACTAGCAACGAGCAGTACTTC. Amino acid sequence: CASSLGTSNEQYF. The chain employs TRBV11-2 and TRBJ2-7, with 8 bases fitting TRBD2. Germline V lookup: CDR1 SGHAT, CDR2 FQNNGV. With V trimmed by 1 base and J by 5 bases, 1 base remained unmatched. The CDR3 contains 13 residues.

The chain joins TRBV19 to TRBJ1-2; weak D call: TRBD1 (5 bases). V shed 1 base and J shed 2 bases, with 14 bases lying between them. This CDR3 is built from 16 residues. The germline gives CDR1 LNHDA, CDR2 SQIVND (reference sequence). CDR3 residues: CASSIVYGTPNYGYTF. CDR3 in DNA: TGTGCCAGTAGTATAGTTTATGGGACGCCCAACTATGGCTACACCTTC.

There are many counts of this clonotype. This chain joins TRBV5-8 and TRBJ1-2, with TRBD1 as a possible D gene (6 bases). Trimming shortened V by 0 bases and J by 5 bases, and 11 bases separated the two germline ends. This CDR3 region has 14 residues. In germline, CDR1 is SGHTS, CDR2 YDEGEE. CDR3 protein: CASSLARQAYGYTF. The CDR3 DNA sequence: TGTGCCAGCAGCTTGGCCCGACAGGCGTATGGCTACACCTTC. Supplemented by reference TRBV5-8 and TRBJ1-2, the full variable domain reads EAGVTQSPTHLIKTRGQQATLRCSPISGHTSVYWYQQALGLGLQFLLWYDEGEERNRGNFPPRFSGRQFPNYSSELNVNALELEDSALYLCASSLARQAYGYTFGSGTRLTVV.

The gene calls are TRBV30 and TRBJ1-2, with D tentatively TRBD1 (6 bases). Trimming removed 6 bases from V and 8 bases from J, with 19 bases in between. The CDR3 contains 13 residues. Germline CDR1 GTSNPN, CDR2 SVGIG (reference sequence). The CDR3 nucleotides are TGTGCCTGTAAAGCAACAGGGCAGAAAGGCTACACCTTC. Translating it yields CACKATGQKGYTF.

In the case of this clonotype: One end of the junction is discordant with germline, which a read error may explain. The V and J genes are TRBV2 and TRBJ2-1; 7 nucleotides match TRBD1. From germline, CDR1 is SNHLY and CDR2 FYNNEI. The CDR3 has 14 amino acids. CDR3 sequence (DNA): TGTGTCAGCAGTGACAGGGATATATACAATGAGCAGTTCTTC. Protein: CVSSDRDIYNEQFF.

The chain is built from TRBV11-2 and TRBJ1-5; the D is unclear. Germline lookup yields CDR1 SGHAT and CDR2 FQNNGV. The CDR3 covers 14 residues. The V and J ends lost 0 bases and 7 bases respectively, with 10 bases between them. In DNA form, the CDR3 reads TGTGCCAGCAGCTTAGAGGGTACGGGACAGCCCCAGCATTTT. This encodes CASSLEGTGQPQHF.

This rearrangement joins TRBV19 to TRBJ2-1; 9 nucleotides align to TRBD2. There are 15 residues in the CDR3. In germline, CDR1 is LNHDA, CDR2 SQIVND (reference sequence). J lost 9 bases, V lost 4 bases, and 10 bases had no gene match. As DNA, the CDR3 is TGTGCCAGTAGTACACCCGGGACTAGCCTCAGTGAGCAGTTCTTC. Protein sequence: CASSTPGTSLSEQFF.

There are many counts of this clonotype. This chain joins TRBV5-6 and TRBJ2-2, with D unclear. Trimming shortened V by 2 bases and J by 3 bases, and 5 bases separated the two germline ends. The CDR3 length is 13 residues. Germline assignment: CDR1 SGHDT and CDR2 YYEEEE. CDR3 loop: CASSFQDTGELFF. CDR3 DNA sequence: TGTGCCAGCAGCTTCCAAGACACCGGGGAGCTGTTTTTT.

This sequence joins TRBV6-1 and TRBJ2-7, with D possibly matching TRBD2 (5 bases). The germline gives CDR1 MNHNS, CDR2 SASEGT. V was cut by 8 bases and J by 1 base, with 9 bases left in between. The CDR3 covers 12 residues. The CDR3 DNA sequence: TGTGCCAGCGGGGAGCTATCCTACGAGCAGTACTTC. Encoded protein: CASGELSYEQYF.

This clonotype was observed many times. The V and J genes are TRBV28 and TRBJ2-4; TRBD2 matches 12 bases. CDR1 is MDHEN, CDR2 SYDVKM, per germline. The J segment lost 2 bases and the V segment lost 5 bases, leaving 10 bases of the junction unmatched. There are 18 residues in the CDR3. The CDR3 loop is CASSPSLTSGSSKNIQYF. The CDR3 DNA is TGTGCCAGCAGTCCATCCTTGACTAGCGGGAGTTCCAAAAACATTCAGTACTTC.

The chain couples TRBV5-6 to TRBJ2-7, with 7 bases lining up with TRBD1. The CDR3 is made up of 15 amino acids. The junction had 4 bases not matched to a gene; V was cut back by 1 base and J by 0 bases. Germline V gene lookup returns CDR1 SGHDT and CDR2 YYEEEE. The CDR3 sequence: CASSLWDRISYEQYF. In DNA, the CDR3 is TGTGCCAGCAGCTTGTGGGACAGAATCTCCTACGAGCAGTACTTC.

The V and J genes are TRBV20-1 and TRBJ1-2; TRBD1 agrees at 7 bases. The CDR3 is 13 residues long. V was clipped by 5 bases and J by 0 bases; unmatched bases: 3. CDR1 is DFQATT and CDR2 is SNEGSKA in the germline V gene (reference sequence). The CDR3 region is CSALDRTNYGYTF. CDR3 DNA sequence: TGCAGTGCTCTGGACAGGACTAACTATGGCTACACCTTC.

By sample share, this clonotype is medium-sized. The chain links TRBV20-1 to TRBJ2-1; 7 bases map to TRBD2. J was trimmed by 4 bases and V by 0 bases; bases with no gene match: 6. CDR3 length equals 15 residues. In germline, CDR1 is DFQATT, CDR2 SNEGSKA (reference sequence). The CDR3 bases are TGCAGTGCTAGAGACAGCGGGAAGGATTACAATGAGCAGTTCTTC. Protein sequence: CSARDSGKDYNEQFF.

As for this clonotype: This likely stems from a read error, as it lies one base from a far larger clone. The chain recombines TRBV6-5 with TRBJ2-6; the D gene is possibly TRBD1 (6 bases). This CDR3 has 18 amino acids. Germline assignment: CDR1 MNHEY and CDR2 SVGAGI. The CDR3 region is CAVVYRDKTLSGANVLTF. For the CDR3, the DNA is TGTGCAGTCGTGTATAGGGACAAGACCCTTTCTGGGGCCAACGTCCTGACTTTC.

The rearrangement uses TRBV9 and TRBJ1-1; no clear D gene. Trimming removed 2 bases from V and 2 bases from J, with 4 bases in between. This CDR3 spans 12 amino acids. Germline V gives CDR1 SGDLS, CDR2 YYNGEE. The CDR3 nucleotides are TGTGCCAGCAGCGTGAGCAACACTGAAGCTTTCTTT. Amino acid sequence: CASSVSNTEAFF.

By share of the sample, this clonotype is medium-sized. The rearrangement joins TRBV28 to TRBJ2-7; D is perhaps TRBD2 (5 bases). The germline CDR1 and CDR2 sequences are MDHEN and SYDVKM. The V end was cut by 8 bases, the J end by 3 bases, with 23 bases between. There are 16 residues in the CDR3. The CDR3 region has the DNA TGTGCCAGCCTATCGTTGTCTGGTACCCGGGGCTACGAGCAGTACTTC. Translated, it gives CASLSLSGTRGYEQYF.

This clonotype was found many times. This sequence is one base from a far larger clone and is likely a read error. This chain links TRBV6-2 or TRBV6-3 with TRBJ1-2; TRBD1 matches at 8 bases. J lost 8 bases, V lost 5 bases, and 7 bases had no gene match. The V gene's germline CDR1 is MNHEY and CDR2 SVGEGT. The CDR3 is 13 amino acids. CDR3 protein: CASSGNRGGGYTF. In DNA form, the CDR3 reads TGTGCCAGCAGTGGGAACAGGGGGGGAGGCTACACCTTC.

This clonotype was picked up one time. V is TRBV7-2 and J is TRBJ1-5, with D possibly being TRBD1 (6 bases). The CDR3 totals 13 residues. The V end was cut by 4 bases, the J end by 5 bases, with 9 bases between. Germline V gene sequence: CDR1 SGHTA, CDR2 FQGNSA. CDR3 nucleotide sequence: TGTGCCAGCAGCTGGGACACGGATCAGCCCCAGCATTTT. It codes for CASSWDTDQPQHF.

This chain joins TRBV3-1 and TRBJ2-7, with D uncertain. Trimming removed 3 bases from V and 6 bases from J, with 15 bases in between. CDR1 and CDR2 (germline): LGHDT, YNNKEL (reference sequence). The CDR3 covers 14 residues. The CDR3: CASSHRISALEQYF. For the CDR3, the DNA is TGTGCCAGCAGCCACCGTATTTCCGCCCTCGAGCAGTACTTC.

This clonotype is termed medium-sized (0.01 to 0.1%). This chain joins TRBV20-1 and TRBJ2-2, with TRBD2 matching over 8 bases. V was pared by 5 bases and J by 1 base, with 6 bases of the junction left unmatched. In germline, CDR1 is DFQATT, CDR2 SNEGSKA (reference sequence). This CDR3 region has 15 residues. CDR3 region: CSAESSGVNTGELFF. In DNA, the CDR3 is TGCAGTGCTGAAAGTAGCGGGGTGAACACCGGGGAGCTGTTTTTT.

This clonotype rates as medium-sized. The rearrangement links TRBV20-1 to TRBJ1-6; the D is unclear. V gave up 1 base and J gave up 10 bases, with 8 bases separating them. The CDR3 runs 12 residues. The germline V gene encodes CDR1 DFQATT and CDR2 SNEGSKA (reference sequence). The CDR3 DNA reads TGCAGTGCTAGAGTCGCGGGATCACCCCTCCACTTT. Its translation: CSARVAGSPLHF.

DNA for the CDR3: TGTGCCAGCAGTGCCCAACGACAGGGGTGGACTGAAGCTTTCTTT. Amino acids: CASSAQRQGWTEAFF. The chain links TRBV6-1 to TRBJ1-1, with 8 bases matching TRBD1. This CDR3 is 15 amino acids long. The V segment lost 4 bases and the J segment 5 bases; nucleotides outside the gene matches: 9. Germline CDR1 is MNHNS and CDR2 is SASEGT.

CDR3: CASSYRLAGGPGSYEQYF. The CDR3 coding sequence is TGTGCCAGCAGTTACCGACTAGCGGGGGGGCCTGGGTCCTACGAGCAGTACTTC. V is TRBV6-5 and J is TRBJ2-7; 14 positions match TRBD2. The ends lost 2 bases at V and 1 base at J; junction bases unmatched: 7. Germline CDR1 is MNHEY and CDR2 is SVGAGI. The CDR3 extends over 18 amino acids.

By proportion, this clonotype is medium-sized. The gene calls are TRBV5-1 and TRBJ2-1, with TRBD2 as a possible D gene (6 bases). The length of the CDR3 is 13 residues. V was shortened by 4 bases and J by 12 bases, with 17 bases between the two germline ends. CDR1 and CDR2 (germline): SGHRS, YFSETQ. CDR3 sequence (DNA): TGCGCCAGCAGCCCGGAGGGGATCTGGCGGCAGTTCTTC. Translating gives CASSPEGIWRQFF. Full variable domain (missing parts from reference TRBV5-1 and TRBJ2-1): KAGVTQTPRYLIKTRGQQVTLSCSPISGHRSVSWYQQTPGQGLQFLFEYFSETQRNKGNFPGRFSGRQFSNSRSEMNVSTLELGDSALYLCASSPEGIWRQFFGPGTRLTVL.

J is TRBJ1-6 and V is TRBV9; 8 positions match TRBD1. The length of the CDR3 is 14 residues. V shed 6 bases and J 10 bases; nucleotides not matched to a gene: 9. Germline lookup yields CDR1 SGDLS and CDR2 YYNGEE. CDR3: CASIVDRGGSPLHF. The CDR3 coding sequence is TGTGCCAGCATCGTCGACAGGGGTGGCTCACCCCTCCACTTT.

On this clonotype: This is likely an artifact of a read error, given a far larger clone one base away. The chain has TRBV6-4 and TRBJ2-5; 7 bases are a match to TRBD2. Gene TRBJ2-1 matches the end of the DNA better, so the J call may be wrong. The CDR3 contains 16 residues. Germline V gene lookup returns CDR1 MRHNA and CDR2 SNTAGT. The CDR3 is CASSDSLAVDRNEQFF. The CDR3 coding sequence is TGTGCCAGCAGTGATTCCCTAGCGGTAGATAGAAATGAGCAGTTCTTC.

Within the sample, this clonotype is medium-sized. This chain connects TRBV9 to TRBJ2-3, with 11 bases identical to TRBD2. Germline V gene data show CDR1 as SGDLS and CDR2 as YYNGEE. The CDR3 totals 16 residues. The ends lost 3 bases at V and 3 bases at J; junction bases unmatched: 6. The CDR3 region has the DNA TGTGCCAGCAGCGCCTTCAGGACTAGCGGGACAGATACGCAGTATTTT. Its protein product is CASSAFRTSGTDTQYF. Complete variable domain (other parts from reference TRBV9 and TRBJ2-3): DSGVTQTPKHLITATGQRVTLRCSPRSGDLSVYWYQQSLDQGLQFLIQYYNGEERAKGNILERFSAQQFPDLHSELNLSSLELGDSALYFCASSAFRTSGTDTQYFGPGTRLTVL.

This clonotype has just one count. V is TRBV6-5 and J is TRBJ2-7, with TRBD1 as a possible D gene (6 bases). The CDR3 extends over 14 amino acids. The V gene lost 4 bases and the J gene lost 3 bases, with 13 bases spanning the gap. Germline V gene sequence: CDR1 MNHEY, CDR2 SVGAGI. The DNA for the CDR3 is TGTGCCAGCAGTTCCTCCGGGACAATCTACGAGCAGTACTTC. Translating gives CASSSSGTIYEQYF.